This TCR beta chain stems from a study of cytomegalovirus exposure and HLA in healthy donors (dated by TCRdb to about 2017). Regarding the study in general: An earlier analysis of some 620 of the donors reported 276 Gb of sequence data and roughly 120 million unique TCR beta sequences obtained from around 190 million T cells. In addition to the first cohort of 500 to 850 subjects, a separate validation cohort of 120 different subjects was used. About 280 gigabases of sequencing data and tens of millions of unique TCR sequences were included in an early release covering several hundred HLA-typed donors. Among the roughly 430 genotyped donors, around 81% belonged to the genetic ancestry cluster associated with self-reported Caucasian donors. Among roughly 400 genotyped donors of the cohort, an average of roughly 230,000 unique TCR beta nucleotide sequences was sequenced per donor, of which approximately 19% were non-productive. HLA typing included class I and class II loci at four-digit resolution. Donor age, sex, ethnicity and CMV serostatus were compiled alongside the repertoire data. Every discovery cohort repertoire had been produced on one sequencing platform. A later analysis re-examined previously published TCR beta repertoires from several hundred donors and added high-resolution HLA genotyping to investigate patterns of TCR occurrence. Using immunosequencing, the study profiled T cell repertoires from approximately 700 subjects and related those repertoires to cytomegalovirus serostatus. To predict cytomegalovirus infection status, the study combined high-throughput TCR immunosequencing, statistical association of individual TCRs with disease status, and machine learning. In the later analysis, no new phenotypic data were used to find candidate immune exposures; instead, reliance was placed on TCR beta sequences and their occurrence across donors. Genome-wide SNP genotypes for about 60% of the roughly 700 donors were used in a later genetic analysis, which treated that subset as a discovery cohort. An earlier analysis of some 500 of the donors applied high-throughput TCR beta sequencing to assess whether each TCR beta V gene segment acted as functional or pseudogenic. The number of typed donors differed by locus: about 620-640 for A, B, C, DRB1 and DQB1; approximately 530 for DQA1; approximately 600 for DPA1; and some 450 for DPB1. The study aimed to test whether signatures of past pathogen exposure could be identified by cataloging public T cell receptors. Five DR-DQ haplotypes were handled as single units for association and clustering because linkage in the cohort was strong. General conclusions and limits of the study: Because HLA typing was missing for some donors at each locus, association tests included only the typed subset. In vitro tests confirmed that a few of the cytomegalovirus-associated TCR beta chains recognize cytomegalovirus antigens. The earlier analysis of 587 of the donors excluded roughly 16 rarely observed V segments, including chromosome 9 orphons, because counts were too low. The study gave a list of more than 150 TCR beta chains associated with cytomegalovirus. Specific HLA alleles were associated with around 18,000 TCR beta sequences at a false discovery rate of 0.05 in a later analysis. A further reported finding was that TCR beta sequences accurately predicted the HLA-A and HLA-B alleles for most subjects in the first cohort. When HLA alleles, especially DR and DQ, strongly co-occurred, attributing TCR associations to individual alleles was difficult. Broadly in line with IMGT annotations, most TCR beta V segments showed up in productive rearrangements about 87% or about 30% of the time in an earlier analysis of around 600 of the donors. Several of the top co-occurrence clusters appeared to be linked to parvovirus B19, influenza, CMV and Epstein-Barr virus, according to a later analysis. According to a later analysis, TCR association rates differed among HLA loci, with DRB1 alleles showing the most associated TCRs and HLA-C alleles showing the fewest. Correlated functional status among segregating V segments might be attributable to linkage disequilibrium, but an unknown experimental factor could not be ruled out. According to a later analysis, most CMV-associated TCR beta chains appeared to be HLA-restricted, and the HLA associations seemed to be driven largely by CMV exposure. Across donors, most TCR sequences were observed very rarely, whereas some public TCRs were present in many individuals. In both the original and validation cohorts, the classifier was reported to diagnose cytomegalovirus status with high specificity and sensitivity. CMV serostatus was the only immune exposure information available for the cohort. A group of highly shared sequence variants was considered likely to be a technical artifact of the sequencing pipeline. V-gene and J-gene trimming of TCR beta chains was associated with a missense DCLRE1C variant in a later genetic analysis, and the association was replicated in an independent cohort. The presence/absence analyses assumed that sequencing depth was roughly uniform across donors, and that assumption may not be true. According to a later genetic analysis, donors in an Asian-associated ancestry cluster had fewer N-insertions in productive TCRs than the roughly 670-donor mean. This cohort had only TCR beta chains sequenced, and the lack of alpha or paired-chain data limited which features could be detected. In a later analysis, HLA-associated TCR beta chains were found to be more clonally expanded and to have lower generation probabilities than equally common non-associated chains. The authors suggested that the approach could potentially be generalized to other disease states and immunological phenotypes.

Library preparation was by the immunoSEQ multiplex PCR assay. A mixture of 60 forward primers for TCR Vbeta segments and 13 reverse primers for TCR Jbeta segments was used in the multiplex PCR. The CDR3 region of rearranged TCR beta genes was amplified from genomic DNA by a multiplex PCR assay. On the Illumina HiSeq System, the amplified TCR beta libraries were sequenced as 87-base-pair reads. Under the source paper's analysis protocol: A later analysis tallied around 80 million unique TCR beta chains across the 660 or so repertoires, and approximately 12 million of those chains were shared by two or more donors. To remove PCR and sequencing errors, raw reads were error-corrected and collapsed into unique sequences using a nearest-neighbor algorithm that merged closely related sequences. V, D and J gene segments were assigned by aligning CDR3 sequences to IMGT reference sequences. For a sequence to be retained, a match of at least six nucleotides was required to both a V gene segment and a J gene segment. A rearrangement counted as productive if the CDR3 had no stop codons and remained in frame with V and J, and every other rearrangement counted as non-productive. CDR3 was defined according to IMGT convention as the region running from the second conserved V-encoded cysteine to the conserved J-encoded phenylalanine. The earlier analysis of 500 to 650 of the donors excluded any sequence lacking an unambiguous match to a single V gene segment. An earlier analysis of several hundred of the donors called V segments functional above 56.7% productive rearrangements and segregating when the between-donor standard deviation exceeded 5%. A statistical classification framework was built for diagnosing cytomegalovirus status from the catalog of TCR beta chain sequences. A later analysis assigned V and J genes by comparing TCR nucleotide sequences with IMGT/GENE-DB human TR gene sequences. Using the TCRdist pipeline, a later analysis assigned CDR3 sequences along with most-parsimonious VDJ recombination scenarios. In a later analysis, each TCR beta chain was defined by its CDR3 amino acid sequence together with its V-gene family, and reads lacking a unique V-gene family were excluded. A later analysis removed roughly 590 highly shared, low-generation-probability nucleotide sequences to deal with suspected cross-contamination and a sequencing artifact. A later analysis calculated a clonal expansion index for each public chain from normalized within-repertoire ranks of inferred template counts. In a later analysis, generation probabilities were computed with a VDJ recombination model fitted to out-of-frame rearrangements, and the resulting probabilities were checked against IGoR. In a later analysis, TCR-TCR, TCR-HLA and TCR-CMV co-occurrence was scored with hypergeometric tests, and a repertoire-size bias correction was applied to TCR pairs. To estimate false discovery rates, a later analysis permuted the HLA or CMV assignments 20 times. In a later analysis, co-occurring TCRs were grouped using DBSCAN, with TCRdist sequence similarity added in when clustering inside HLA-allele-positive subsets. Repertoires with fewer than 30,000 or more than 120,000 public chains were left out of co-occurrence clustering, as were several repertoires with anomalous nucleotide sharing. TCRdb re-hosts the immuneACCESS table, in-frame sequences only. Its copies lack some clones; in the studies checked, an unresolved V gene accounts for under half of them, and the cause for the rest is not known. The V and J calls and clone size were taken over from that table, and D and trimming were inferred from the DNA. The sample records some 110,000 clones, about 64% of which are singletons. Clones ranked in the top ten supply 2.8% of the sample.

The cohort consisted of approximately 690 healthy bone marrow donors. At the time of sampling, every cohort member was nominally healthy, though immune exposures that went unrecorded were likely present. The donor tested CMV seronegative, placing the donor among the 350 or so seronegative members of the cohort. A peripheral blood sample was provided by each donor, and peripheral blood mononuclear cells were used for TCR beta sequencing. Genomic DNA was extracted from the blood cell samples with the Qiagen DNeasy Blood Extraction Kit. A remark on this clone: The antigen it recognizes is unknown. No much larger clone is present one base from it, and per-base qualities are unavailable.

The clonotype originates from a female donor in good health and CMV-seronegative. The specimen sequenced was PBMCs.

The nucleotides are TGTGCCAGTAAAACCGTGACAGCGATTAATCAGCCCCAGCATTTT. It codes for CASKTVTAINQPQHF. The sequence links TRBV19 to TRBJ1-5; a weak D assignment points to TRBD1 (5 bases agree). CDR1 and CDR2, looked up from the germline V gene (reference sequence), are LNHDA and SQIVND. The cysteine opens and the phenylalanine closes a CDR3 of 15 amino acids. Of the read, only the CDR3 DNA is kept; its 45 bases are in frame from base 1. V is reduced by 7 bases and J by 4 bases, leaving a spacing of 17 bases between them.